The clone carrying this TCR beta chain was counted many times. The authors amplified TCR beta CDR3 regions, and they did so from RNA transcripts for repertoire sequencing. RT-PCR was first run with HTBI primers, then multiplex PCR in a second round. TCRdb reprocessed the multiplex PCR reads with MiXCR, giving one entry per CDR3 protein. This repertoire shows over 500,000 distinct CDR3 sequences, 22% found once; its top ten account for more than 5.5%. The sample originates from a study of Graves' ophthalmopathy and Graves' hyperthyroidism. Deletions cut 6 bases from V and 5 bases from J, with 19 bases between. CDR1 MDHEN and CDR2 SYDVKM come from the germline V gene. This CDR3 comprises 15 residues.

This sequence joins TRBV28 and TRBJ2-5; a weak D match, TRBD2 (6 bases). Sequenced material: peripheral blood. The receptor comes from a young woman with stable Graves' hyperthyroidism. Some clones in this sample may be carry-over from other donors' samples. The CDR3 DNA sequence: TGTGCCAGCAGCTATAGGAGGGCTGCTTCTGAGACCCAGTACTTC. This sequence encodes CASSYRRAASETQYF.